Below are 14 T cell receptor beta chains sequenced from a single sample in a study of blood T cell repertoires in COVID-19. Using immunoSEQ multiplex PCR, the repertoire was profiled, and TCRdb retains in-frame clones only, with some absent. The sample includes 85,000 to 100,000 clones, 70% to 80% of them seen just once. The source material was peripheral blood. The receptors stem from a human donor in a cohort sampled during active COVID-19.

The chain employs TRBV7-8 and TRBJ2-1; D remains unclear. This CDR3 is 13 amino acids long. Germline V gene data show CDR1 as SGHVS and CDR2 as FQNEAQ. V lost 5 bases and J lost 5, with 10 bases in between. The CDR3 bases are TGTGCCAGCAGCGAACAGACCCACAATGAGCAGTTCTTC. As protein: CASSEQTHNEQFF.

The chain joins TRBV10-1 to TRBJ2-7, with 8 bases lining up with TRBD2. CDR3 length equals 21 residues. The V and J ends lost 0 bases and 3 bases, in that order; junction bases with no gene match: 22. Germline assignment: CDR1 WNHNN and CDR2 SYGVQD (reference sequence). CDR3 sequence reads: CASSESRYSGGSLQEFYEQYF. The CDR3, as DNA: TGCGCCAGCAGTGAGTCGAGGTACAGCGGGGGTTCTCTGCAGGAGTTCTACGAGCAGTACTTC.

J is TRBJ1-1 and V is TRBV10-3, with 8 bases matching TRBD1. Germline CDR1 reads ENHRY; CDR2 reads SYGVKD. V was clipped by 3 bases and J by 5 bases; unmatched bases: 5. There are 14 residues in the CDR3. In DNA form, the CDR3 reads TGTGCCATCAGTGATAGGCAGGGGGCGACTGAAGCTTTCTTT. Its protein is CAISDRQGATEAFF.

This clone was recorded a few times. The chain carries TRBV2 and TRBJ2-7; 9 bases align to TRBD1. V trimming: 7 bases; J trimming: 4 bases; junction bases outside the gene matches: 2. The CDR3 runs 12 residues. CDR1 is SNHLY and CDR2 is FYNNEI in the germline V gene. This chain's CDR3 is CASIDRGYEQYF. The CDR3 nucleotides are TGTGCCAGCATCGACAGGGGGTACGAGCAGTACTTC.

The chain joins TRBV5-5 to TRBJ1-3; D is undetermined. The CDR3 has 13 amino acids. Germline loops: CDR1 SGHKS, CDR2 YYEKEE (reference sequence). The V gene lost 7 bases and the J gene lost 4 bases, with 12 bases spanning the gap. In DNA, the CDR3 is TGTGCCAGCGAACCGGGTTCGGGAAACACCATATATTTT. This gives the protein CASEPGSGNTIYF.

This sequence joins TRBV7-9 and TRBJ2-7, with TRBD2 matching 9 bases. This CDR3 has 16 amino acids. J lost 4 bases, V lost 4 bases, and 11 bases had no gene match. The germline V gene has CDR1 SEHNR and CDR2 FQNEAQ (reference sequence). CDR3 bases: TGTGCCAGCAGCTCCTCCCTAGCGGGAAGGCAGTACGAGCAGTACTTC. As protein: CASSSSLAGRQYEQYF.

This clone was seen a handful of times. CDR3 in DNA: TGTGCCAGCAGCTTGCCGGGACAGTTCTATGGCTACACCTTC. This encodes CASSLPGQFYGYTF. This chain links TRBV9 with TRBJ1-2, with 7 bases lining up with TRBD1. Looked up from germline, CDR1 is SGDLS and CDR2 is YYNGEE. Unmatched junction bases numbered 7, after V lost 4 bases and J lost 4 bases. This CDR3 is 14 amino acids long.

The chain has TRBV28 and TRBJ1-2; weak D call: TRBD1 (5 bases). Trimming pared 3 bases from V and 8 bases from J, leaving 10 bases between. Germline V CDR1 and CDR2: MDHEN, SYDVKM. The CDR3 has 12 residues. This CDR3 reads CASSLQGRGYTF. CDR3 coding DNA: TGTGCCAGCAGTTTGCAGGGTCGAGGCTACACCTTC.

The rearrangement joins TRBV20-1 to TRBJ2-1; 8 bases align to TRBD2. The germline CDR1 and CDR2 sequences are DFQATT and SNEGSKA (reference sequence). V gave up 3 bases and J gave up 5 bases; unmatched junction bases: 12. The CDR3 totals 16 residues. The CDR3 reads CSASGGSGRLDNEQFF. In DNA, the CDR3 is TGCAGTGCTAGTGGAGGGAGCGGGAGATTGGACAATGAGCAGTTCTTC.

This rearrangement joins TRBV25-1 to TRBJ2-5, with TRBD2 identical over 11 bases. The J segment lost 5 bases and the V segment lost 10 bases, leaving 15 bases of the junction unmatched. CDR1 is MGHDK, CDR2 SYGVNS, per germline. This CDR3 is built from 16 residues. The CDR3 here is CATLNLIAGGGETQYF. CDR3 coding DNA: TGTGCCACCCTAAATTTAATAGCGGGAGGGGGTGAGACCCAGTACTTC.

The sample holds one count of this clone. The chain uses TRBV2 and TRBJ1-2, with 7 bases lining up with TRBD1. Germline-derived CDR1 and CDR2 are SNHLY and FYNNEI. The CDR3 contains 12 residues. The V gene end was trimmed by 7 bases and the J gene end by 8 bases; junction bases not matched to a gene: 7. The CDR3 sequence: CASKDRAGGYTF. As DNA, the CDR3 is TGTGCCAGCAAAGACAGGGCGGGGGGCTACACCTTC.

J is TRBJ1-2 and V is TRBV14; D may be TRBD1 (5 bases). The CDR3 has 14 amino acids. Trimming took off 5 bases at V and 6 bases at J, with 16 bases between the two ends. Germline values: CDR1 SGHDN, CDR2 FVKESK. The CDR3 sequence: CASSYEPVTDGYTF. CDR3 nucleotides: TGTGCCAGCAGCTATGAACCGGTGACAGATGGCTACACCTTC.

The chain recombines TRBV11-1 with TRBJ2-1; 13 bases agree with TRBD2. The CDR3 covers 15 residues. V lost 5 bases and J lost 8; bases outside the gene matches: 6. Germline CDR1 reads SGHAT; CDR2 reads FQDESV (reference sequence). The CDR3 coding sequence is TGTGCCAGCAGCACCGAAGGACTAGCGGGAGATGAGCAGTTCTTC. Translated, it gives CASSTEGLAGDEQFF.

There are a few counts of this clone. The chain combines TRBV28 with TRBJ2-7; unclear D gene. CDR1 MDHEN and CDR2 SYDVKM come from the germline V gene. The V gene lost 6 bases and the J gene lost 2 bases, with 11 bases spanning the gap. This CDR3 contains 13 residues. CDR3 nucleotide sequence: TGTGCCAGCAGCCCGAGTGAGACCTACGAGCAGTACTTC. It codes for CASSPSETYEQYF.